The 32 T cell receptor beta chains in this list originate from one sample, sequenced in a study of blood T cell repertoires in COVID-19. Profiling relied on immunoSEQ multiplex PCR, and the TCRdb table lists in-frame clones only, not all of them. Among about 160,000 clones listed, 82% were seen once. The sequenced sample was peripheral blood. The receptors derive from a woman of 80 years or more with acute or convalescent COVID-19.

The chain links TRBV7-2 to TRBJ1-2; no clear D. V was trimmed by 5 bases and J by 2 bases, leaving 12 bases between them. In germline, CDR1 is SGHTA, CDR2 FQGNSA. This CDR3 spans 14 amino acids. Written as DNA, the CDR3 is TGTGCCAGCAGCCCAGTTCCCATAAACTATGGCTACACCTTC. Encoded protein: CASSPVPINYGYTF.

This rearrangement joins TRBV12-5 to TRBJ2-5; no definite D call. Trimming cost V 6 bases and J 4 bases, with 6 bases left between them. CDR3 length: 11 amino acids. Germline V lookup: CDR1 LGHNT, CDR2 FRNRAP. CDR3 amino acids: CASGYGETQYF. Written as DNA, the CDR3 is TGTGCTAGTGGCTACGGAGAGACCCAGTACTTC.

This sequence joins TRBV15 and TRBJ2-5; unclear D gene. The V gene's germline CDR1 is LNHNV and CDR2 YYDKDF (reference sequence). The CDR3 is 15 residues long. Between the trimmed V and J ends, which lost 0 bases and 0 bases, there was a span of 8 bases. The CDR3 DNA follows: TGTGCCACCAGCAGAGAGCGCCTGTACCAAGAGACCCAGTACTTC. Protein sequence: CATSRERLYQETQYF.

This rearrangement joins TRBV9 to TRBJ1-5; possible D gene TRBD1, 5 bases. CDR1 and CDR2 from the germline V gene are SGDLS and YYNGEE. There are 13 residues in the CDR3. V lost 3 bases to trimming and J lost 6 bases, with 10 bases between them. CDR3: CASSASGIQPQHF. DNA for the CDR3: TGTGCCAGCAGCGCCTCAGGGATTCAGCCCCAGCATTTT.

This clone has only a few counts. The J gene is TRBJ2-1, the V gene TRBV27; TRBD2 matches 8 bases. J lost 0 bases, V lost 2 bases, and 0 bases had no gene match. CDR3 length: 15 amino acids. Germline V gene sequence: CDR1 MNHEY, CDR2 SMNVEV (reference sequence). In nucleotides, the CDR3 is TGTGCCAGCAGTTTAAGCGGGAGCTCCTACAATGAGCAGTTCTTC. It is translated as CASSLSGSSYNEQFF.

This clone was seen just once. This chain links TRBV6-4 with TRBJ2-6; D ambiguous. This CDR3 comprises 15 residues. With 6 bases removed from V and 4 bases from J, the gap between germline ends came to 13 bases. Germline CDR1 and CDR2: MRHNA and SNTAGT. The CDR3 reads CASSATSFGANVLTF. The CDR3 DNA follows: TGTGCCAGCAGCGCTACCTCATTCGGGGCCAACGTCCTGACTTTC.

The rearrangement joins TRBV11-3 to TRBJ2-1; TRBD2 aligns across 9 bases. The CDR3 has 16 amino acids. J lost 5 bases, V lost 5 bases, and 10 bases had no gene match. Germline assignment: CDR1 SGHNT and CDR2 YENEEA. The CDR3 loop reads CASSRGGSGRNNEQFF. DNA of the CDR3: TGTGCCAGCAGCCGAGGGGGTAGCGGGAGAAACAATGAGCAGTTCTTC.

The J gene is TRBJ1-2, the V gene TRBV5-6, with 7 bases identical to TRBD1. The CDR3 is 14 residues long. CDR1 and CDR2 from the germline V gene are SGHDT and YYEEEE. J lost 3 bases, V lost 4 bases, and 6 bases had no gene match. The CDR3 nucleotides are TGTGCCAGCAGCGCCTCCAGGGGGTACTATGGCTACACCTTC. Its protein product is CASSASRGYYGYTF. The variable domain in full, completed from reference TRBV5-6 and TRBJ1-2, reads DAGVTQSPTHLIKTRGQQVTLRCSPKSGHDTVSWYQQALGQGPQFIFQYYEEEERQRGNFPDRFSGHQFPNYSSELNVNALLLGDSALYLCASSASRGYYGYTFGSGTRLTVV.

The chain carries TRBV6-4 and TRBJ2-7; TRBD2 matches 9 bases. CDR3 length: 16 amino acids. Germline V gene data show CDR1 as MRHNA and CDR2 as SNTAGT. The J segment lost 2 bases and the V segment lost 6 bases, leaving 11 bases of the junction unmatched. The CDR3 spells CASRRPAGGRTYEQYF. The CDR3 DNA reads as TGTGCCAGCAGACGTCCAGCGGGAGGACGTACCTACGAGCAGTACTTC.

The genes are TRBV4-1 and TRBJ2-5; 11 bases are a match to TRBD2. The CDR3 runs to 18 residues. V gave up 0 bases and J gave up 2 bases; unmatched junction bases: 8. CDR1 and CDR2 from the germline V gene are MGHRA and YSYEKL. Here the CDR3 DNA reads TGCGCCAGCAGCCAAGACACTAGCGGGAGAGGGGGGCAAGAGACCCAGTACTTC. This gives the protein CASSQDTSGRGGQETQYF.

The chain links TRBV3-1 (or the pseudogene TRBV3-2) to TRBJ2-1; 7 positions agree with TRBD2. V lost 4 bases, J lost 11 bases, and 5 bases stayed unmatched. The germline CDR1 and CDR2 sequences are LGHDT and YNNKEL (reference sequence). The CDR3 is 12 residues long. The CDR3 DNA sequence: TGTGCCAGCAGCCCCGGACTAGTCAAGCAGTTCTTC. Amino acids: CASSPGLVKQFF.

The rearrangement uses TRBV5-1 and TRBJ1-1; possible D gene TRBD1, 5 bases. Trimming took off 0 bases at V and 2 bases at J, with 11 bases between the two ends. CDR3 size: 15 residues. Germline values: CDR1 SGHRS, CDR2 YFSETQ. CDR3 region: CASSLEGGVNTEAFF. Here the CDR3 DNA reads TGCGCCAGCAGCTTGGAAGGAGGGGTAAACACTGAAGCTTTCTTT.

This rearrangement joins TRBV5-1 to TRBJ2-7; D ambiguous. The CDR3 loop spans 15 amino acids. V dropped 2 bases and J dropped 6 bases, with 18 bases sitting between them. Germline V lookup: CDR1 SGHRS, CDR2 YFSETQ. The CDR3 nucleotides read TGCGCCAGCAGCTTCGGTGTGGGCAACCAAGTCGAGCAGTACTTC. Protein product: CASSFGVGNQVEQYF.

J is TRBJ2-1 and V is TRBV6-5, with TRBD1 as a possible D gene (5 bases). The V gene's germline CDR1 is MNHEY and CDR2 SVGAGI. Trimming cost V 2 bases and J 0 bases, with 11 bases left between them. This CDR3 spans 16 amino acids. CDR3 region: CASSYGATLSYNEQFF. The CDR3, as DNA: TGTGCCAGCAGTTACGGGGCTACCCTCTCCTACAATGAGCAGTTCTTC.

The CDR3 spells CASSLTRTSGSHEQFF. DNA for the CDR3: TGTGCCAGCAGCTTAACCCGGACTAGCGGGAGCCATGAGCAGTTCTTC. V usage is TRBV7-8 and J usage is TRBJ2-1; 13 bases map to TRBD2. After removal of 2 bases from V and 8 bases from J, the junction contained 6 bases not matched to a gene. Looked up from germline, CDR1 is SGHVS and CDR2 is FQNEAQ. The CDR3 has 16 amino acids.

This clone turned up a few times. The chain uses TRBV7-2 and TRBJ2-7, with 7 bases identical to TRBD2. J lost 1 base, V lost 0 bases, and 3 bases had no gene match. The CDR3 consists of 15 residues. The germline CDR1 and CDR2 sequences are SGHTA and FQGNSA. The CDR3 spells CASSLASSGSYEQYF. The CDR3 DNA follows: TGTGCCAGCAGCTTAGCGAGTAGCGGGTCCTACGAGCAGTACTTC. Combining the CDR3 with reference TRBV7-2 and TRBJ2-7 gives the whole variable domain GAGVSQSPSNKVTEKGKDVELRCDPISGHTALYWYRQSLGQGLEFLIYFQGNSAPDKSGLPSDRFSAERTGGSVSTLTIQRTQQEDSAVYLCASSLASSGSYEQYFGPGTRLTVT.

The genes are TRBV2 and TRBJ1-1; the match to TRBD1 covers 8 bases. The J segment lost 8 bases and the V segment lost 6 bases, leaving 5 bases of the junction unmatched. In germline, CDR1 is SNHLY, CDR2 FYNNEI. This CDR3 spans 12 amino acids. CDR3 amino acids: CASSGQGPEAFF. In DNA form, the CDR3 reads TGTGCCAGCAGCGGACAGGGCCCCGAAGCTTTCTTT.

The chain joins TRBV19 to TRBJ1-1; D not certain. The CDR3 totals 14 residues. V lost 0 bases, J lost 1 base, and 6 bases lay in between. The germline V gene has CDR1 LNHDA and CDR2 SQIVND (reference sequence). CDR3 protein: CASSIEATNTEAFF. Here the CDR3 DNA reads TGTGCCAGTAGTATAGAAGCGACGAACACTGAAGCTTTCTTT.

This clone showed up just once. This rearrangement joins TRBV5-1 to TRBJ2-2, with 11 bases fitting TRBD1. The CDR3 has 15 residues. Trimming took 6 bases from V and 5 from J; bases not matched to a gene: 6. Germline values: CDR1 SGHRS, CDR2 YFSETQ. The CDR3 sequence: CASTWGTGGTGELFF. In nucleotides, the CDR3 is TGCGCCAGCACTTGGGGGACAGGGGGAACCGGGGAGCTGTTTTTT.

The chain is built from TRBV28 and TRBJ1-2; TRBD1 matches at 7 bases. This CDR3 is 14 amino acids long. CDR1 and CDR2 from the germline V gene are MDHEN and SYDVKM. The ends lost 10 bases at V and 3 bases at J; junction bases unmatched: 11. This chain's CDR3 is CATLKGAGDYGYTF. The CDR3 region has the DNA TGTGCCACACTTAAGGGGGCAGGCGACTATGGCTACACCTTC.

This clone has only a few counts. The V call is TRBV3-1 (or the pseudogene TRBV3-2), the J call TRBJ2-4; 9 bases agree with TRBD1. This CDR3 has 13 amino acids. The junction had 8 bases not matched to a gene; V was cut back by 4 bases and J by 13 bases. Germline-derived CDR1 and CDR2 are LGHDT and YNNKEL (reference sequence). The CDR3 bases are TGTGCCAGCAGCCCCGGGACAGGGCTTGGCCAGTACTTC. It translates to CASSPGTGLGQYF.

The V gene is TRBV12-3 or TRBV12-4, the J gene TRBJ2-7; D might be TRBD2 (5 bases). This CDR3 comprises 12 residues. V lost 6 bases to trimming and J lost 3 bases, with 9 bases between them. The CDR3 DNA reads TGTGCCAGCAGCCAAGGGAGCTACGAGCAGTACTTC. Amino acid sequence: CASSQGSYEQYF.

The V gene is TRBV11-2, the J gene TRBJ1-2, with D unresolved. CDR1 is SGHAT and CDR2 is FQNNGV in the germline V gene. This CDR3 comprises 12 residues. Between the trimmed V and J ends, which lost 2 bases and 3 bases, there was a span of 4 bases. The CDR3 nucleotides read TGTGCCAGCAGCTTAATAGACTATGGCTACACCTTC. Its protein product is CASSLIDYGYTF.

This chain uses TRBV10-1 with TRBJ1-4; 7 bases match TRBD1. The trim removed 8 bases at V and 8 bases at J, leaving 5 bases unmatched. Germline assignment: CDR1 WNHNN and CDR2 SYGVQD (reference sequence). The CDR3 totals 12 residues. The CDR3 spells CASGTEGEKLFF. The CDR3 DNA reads TGCGCCAGCGGGACAGAGGGCGAAAAACTGTTTTTT.

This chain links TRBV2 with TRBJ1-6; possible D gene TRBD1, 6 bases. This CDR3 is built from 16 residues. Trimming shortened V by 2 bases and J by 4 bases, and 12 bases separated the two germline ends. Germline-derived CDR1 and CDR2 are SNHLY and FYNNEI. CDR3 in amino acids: CASSELGAEYNSPLHF. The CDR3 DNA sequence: TGTGCCAGCAGTGAATTGGGGGCGGAATATAATTCACCCCTCCACTTT.

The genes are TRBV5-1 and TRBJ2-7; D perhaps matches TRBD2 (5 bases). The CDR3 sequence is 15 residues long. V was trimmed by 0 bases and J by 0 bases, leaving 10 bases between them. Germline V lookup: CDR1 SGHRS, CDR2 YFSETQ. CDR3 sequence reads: CASSLAGLSSYEQYF. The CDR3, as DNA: TGCGCCAGCAGCTTGGCCGGACTGAGCTCCTACGAGCAGTACTTC.

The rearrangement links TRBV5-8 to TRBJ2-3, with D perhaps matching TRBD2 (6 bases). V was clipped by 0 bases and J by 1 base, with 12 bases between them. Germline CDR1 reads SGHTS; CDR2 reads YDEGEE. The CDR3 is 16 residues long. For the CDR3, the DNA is TGTGCCAGCAGCTTGGCCAGGAGGGAGGGCACAGATACGCAGTATTTT. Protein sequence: CASSLARREGTDTQYF.

Here the CDR3 reads CSVALSGVTQYF. For the CDR3, the DNA is TGCAGCGTCGCTTTGTCCGGGGTTACGCAGTATTTT. V is TRBV29-1 and J is TRBJ2-3, with a possible D match to TRBD2 (5 bases). This CDR3 is 12 amino acids long. V was cut by 6 bases and J by 8 bases, with 15 bases left in between. Germline V gene data show CDR1 as SQVTM and CDR2 as ANQGSEA.

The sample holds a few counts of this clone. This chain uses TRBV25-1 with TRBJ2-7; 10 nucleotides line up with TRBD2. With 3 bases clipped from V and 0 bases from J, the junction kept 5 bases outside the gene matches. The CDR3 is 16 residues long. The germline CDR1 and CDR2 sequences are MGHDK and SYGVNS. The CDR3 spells CASSEVGTSASYEQYF. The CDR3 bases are TGTGCCAGCAGTGAGGTGGGGACTAGCGCCTCCTACGAGCAGTACTTC.

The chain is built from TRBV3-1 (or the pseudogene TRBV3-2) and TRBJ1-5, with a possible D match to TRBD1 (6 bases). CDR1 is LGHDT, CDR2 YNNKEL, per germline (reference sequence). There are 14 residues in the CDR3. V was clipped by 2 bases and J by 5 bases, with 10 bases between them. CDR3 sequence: CASSQRRGYQPQHF. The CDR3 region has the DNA TGTGCCAGCAGCCAACGCAGGGGTTATCAGCCCCAGCATTTT.

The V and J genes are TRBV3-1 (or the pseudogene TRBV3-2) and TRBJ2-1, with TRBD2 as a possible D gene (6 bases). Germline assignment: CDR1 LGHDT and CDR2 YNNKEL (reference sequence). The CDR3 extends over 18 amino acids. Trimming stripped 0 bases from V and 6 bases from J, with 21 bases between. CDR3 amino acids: CASSQDSALGWDSNEQFF. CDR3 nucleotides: TGTGCCAGCAGCCAAGATTCGGCGCTTGGTTGGGACTCCAATGAGCAGTTCTTC.

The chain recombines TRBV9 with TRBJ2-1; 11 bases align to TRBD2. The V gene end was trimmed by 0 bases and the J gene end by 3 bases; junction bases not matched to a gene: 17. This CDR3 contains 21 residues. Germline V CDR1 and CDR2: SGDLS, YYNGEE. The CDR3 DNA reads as TGTGCCAGCAGCGTAGCTACCACTAGCGGGAGTTTTTCCCCCCGCTACAATGAGCAGTTCTTC. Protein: CASSVATTSGSFSPRYNEQFF.